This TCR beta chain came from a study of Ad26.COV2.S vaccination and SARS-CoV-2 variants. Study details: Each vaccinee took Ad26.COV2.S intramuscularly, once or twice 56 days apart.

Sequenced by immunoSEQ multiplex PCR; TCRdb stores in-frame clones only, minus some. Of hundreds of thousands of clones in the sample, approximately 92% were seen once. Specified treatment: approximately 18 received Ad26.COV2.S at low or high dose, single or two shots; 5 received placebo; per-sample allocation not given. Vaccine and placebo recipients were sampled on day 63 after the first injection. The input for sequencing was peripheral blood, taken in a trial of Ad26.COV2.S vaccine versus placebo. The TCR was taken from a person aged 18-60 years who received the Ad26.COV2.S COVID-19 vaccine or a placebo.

The CDR3 DNA reads as TGTGCCAGCAGTTGGTCAGCAACTAATGAAAAACTGTTTTTT. Encoded protein: CASSWSATNEKLFF. The V call is TRBV2, the J call TRBJ1-4; no definite D call. CDR1 is SNHLY and CDR2 is FYNNEI in the germline V gene. V lost 5 bases to trimming and J lost 0 bases, with 7 bases between them. The CDR3 length is 14 residues.